This T cell receptor (beta chain) was sequenced for a study of T cell responses to AZD1222 COVID-19 vaccine. Broader study findings: There were repertoire samples only from the period after the peak T cell response. Dominant CD4 TCR responses targeted spike regions 160-218 and 743-854. Of spike-specific TCRs, nearly half reportedly target regions left unmutated in variants. Baseline serostatus was positive in only six AZD1222 recipients.

This clone was observed a single time. The antigen remains unidentified. TCRdb keeps only in-frame clones here, not all; method: immunoSEQ multiplex PCR. The sample includes 150,000 to 200,000 clones, roughly 90% of them seen just once. This receptor was taken from an adult who received the AZD1222 COVID-19 vaccine. The sequencing here drew on peripheral blood, taken 28 days after the second AZD1222 dose.

The CDR3 reads CASSRSGLNYGYTF. The CDR3 coding sequence is TGTGCCAGCAGTCGGTCGGGTTTGAACTATGGCTACACCTTC. V usage is TRBV5-6 and J usage is TRBJ1-2; D remains ambiguous. V was trimmed by 5 bases and J by 2 bases, leaving 13 bases between them. Per germline, CDR1 SGHDT and CDR2 YYEEEE. CDR3 length: 14 amino acids.